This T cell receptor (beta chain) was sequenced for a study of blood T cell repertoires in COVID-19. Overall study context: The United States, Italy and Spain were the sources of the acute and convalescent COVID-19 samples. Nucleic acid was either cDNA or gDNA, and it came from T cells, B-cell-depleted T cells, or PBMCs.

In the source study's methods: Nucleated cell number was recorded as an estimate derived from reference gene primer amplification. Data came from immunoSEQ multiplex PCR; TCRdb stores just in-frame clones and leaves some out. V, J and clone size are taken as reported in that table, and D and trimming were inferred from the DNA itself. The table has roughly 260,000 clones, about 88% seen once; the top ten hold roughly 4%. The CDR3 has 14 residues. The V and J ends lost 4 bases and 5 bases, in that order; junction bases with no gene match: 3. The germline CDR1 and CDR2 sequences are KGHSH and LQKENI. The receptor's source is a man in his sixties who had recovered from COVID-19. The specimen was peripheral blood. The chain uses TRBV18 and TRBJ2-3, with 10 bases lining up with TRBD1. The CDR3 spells CASSRQGAKDTQYF. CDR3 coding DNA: TGTGCCAGCTCACGACAGGGGGCAAAAGATACGCAGTATTTT.